These T cell receptor beta chains were read from a single sample in a study of cytomegalovirus exposure and HLA in healthy donors. Assay: immunoSEQ multiplex PCR; the TCRdb copy retains only in-frame clones and omits some. The repertoire holds about 120,000 clones, 9.5% seen once, with 3% in the top ten. Sequencing was done on a sample of PBMCs. The receptors shown here come from a man under 40 in good health and CMV-seronegative. Both conserved end residues are part of each CDR3. D genes are given only for firm matches. Clone size is stated in some rows and not others, as once, few, many or a class when expanded.

d_gene: .
j_gene: TRBJ1-2
v_gene: TRBV5-4
abundance: few
CDR3nt: TGTGCCAGCAGCTTGGAGGGAGGGAATCGTTATGGCTACACCTTC
CDR3aa: CASSLEGGNRYGYTF

d_gene: TRBD2
j_gene: TRBJ2-5
v_gene: TRBV27
abundance: .
CDR3nt: TGTGCCAGCAGTTTATCGTGGCTAGCGGGAGTAGAGACCCAGTACTTC
CDR3aa: CASSLSWLAGVETQYF

d_gene: TRBD1
j_gene: TRBJ1-3
v_gene: TRBV28
abundance: .
CDR3nt: TGTGCCAGCAGTTACGGGACAGGGGGCTCTGGAAACACCATATATTTT
CDR3aa: CASSYGTGGSGNTIYF

d_gene: TRBD1
j_gene: TRBJ1-5
v_gene: TRBV4-1
abundance: .
CDR3nt: TGCGCCAGCAGCCTGGGACAGGGAGGTTATAGCAATCAGCCCCAGCATTTT
CDR3aa: CASSLGQGGYSNQPQHF

d_gene: TRBD1
j_gene: TRBJ2-1
v_gene: TRBV5-6
abundance: few
CDR3nt: TGTGCCAGCAGGTTACAGGGGTACAATGAGCAGTTCTTC
CDR3aa: CASRLQGYNEQFF

d_gene: TRBD1
j_gene: TRBJ2-7
v_gene: TRBV28
abundance: .
CDR3nt: TGTGCCAGCAGTTTGCACAGGGGGCTCGGCGACGAGCAGTACTTC
CDR3aa: CASSLHRGLGDEQYF

d_gene: TRBD2
j_gene: TRBJ2-1
v_gene: TRBV4-2
abundance: few
CDR3nt: TGTGCCAGCAGCCAAGACGGACTAGCGATCCATGAGCAGTTCTTC
CDR3aa: CASSQDGLAIHEQFF

d_gene: .
j_gene: TRBJ2-1
v_gene: TRBV6-5
abundance: few
CDR3nt: TGTGCCAGCAGTATTAGCTCGCAGCGTCACAATGAGCAGTTCTTC
CDR3aa: CASSISSQRHNEQFF

d_gene: .
j_gene: TRBJ2-5
v_gene: TRBV27
abundance: few
CDR3nt: TGTGCCAGCAGTTTTCGGGCAGGGTGGCAACAAGAGACCCAGTACTTC
CDR3aa: CASSFRAGWQQETQYF

d_gene: .
j_gene: TRBJ1-5
v_gene: TRBV28
abundance: few
CDR3nt: TGTGCCAGCAGTTGGGTGCGGAGTCAGCCCCAGCATTTT
CDR3aa: CASSWVRSQPQHF

d_gene: .
j_gene: TRBJ1-1
v_gene: TRBV28
abundance: few
CDR3nt: TGTGCCAGCAGCCCTCTTACAGGGAGGAACACTGAAGCTTTCTTT
CDR3aa: CASSPLTGRNTEAFF

d_gene: TRBD1
j_gene: TRBJ2-5
v_gene: TRBV28
abundance: few
CDR3nt: TGTGCCAGCAAAATCGGAGACAGGGGGCAAGGAGAGACCCAGTACTTC
CDR3aa: CASKIGDRGQGETQYF

d_gene: .
j_gene: TRBJ1-1
v_gene: TRBV28
abundance: few
CDR3nt: TGTGCCAGCAGTTCAGGACAGAGGAACACTGAAGCTTTCTTT
CDR3aa: CASSSGQRNTEAFF

d_gene: TRBD1
j_gene: TRBJ1-2
v_gene: TRBV5-4
abundance: few
CDR3nt: TGTGCCAGCAGCTTACAGGGGGCGGGCGGCTACACCTTC
CDR3aa: CASSLQGAGGYTF

d_gene: .
j_gene: TRBJ2-7
v_gene: TRBV14
abundance: .
CDR3nt: TGTGCCAGCAGCCATCCAAACGAGCAGTACTTC
CDR3aa: CASSHPNEQYF

d_gene: TRBD1
j_gene: TRBJ2-7
v_gene: TRBV29-1
abundance: few
CDR3nt: TGCAGCGTGGGACAGGACTCCTACGAGCAGTACTTC
CDR3aa: CSVGQDSYEQYF

d_gene: TRBD1
j_gene: TRBJ2-5
v_gene: TRBV5-1
abundance: .
CDR3nt: TGCGCCAGCAGCCAGGGACAGGGAAAAGAGACCCAGTACTTC
CDR3aa: CASSQGQGKETQYF

d_gene: .
j_gene: TRBJ1-2
v_gene: TRBV30
abundance: .
CDR3nt: TGTGCCTGGACCCAGGGCCCCCATGGCTACACCTTC
CDR3aa: CAWTQGPHGYTF

d_gene: TRBD1
j_gene: TRBJ1-6
v_gene: TRBV5-5
abundance: few
CDR3nt: TGTGCCAGCAGCACCCGAGACAGGGATTATAATTCACCCCTCCACTTT
CDR3aa: CASSTRDRDYNSPLHF

d_gene: TRBD2
j_gene: TRBJ2-3
v_gene: TRBV29-1
abundance: .
CDR3nt: TGCAGCGCTGAGGTCGGCGGGGGGGCAGGTACGCAGTATTTT
CDR3aa: CSAEVGGGAGTQYF

d_gene: TRBD2
j_gene: TRBJ2-4
v_gene: TRBV5-1
abundance: .
CDR3nt: TGCGCCAGCAGCTTGGCTCTCTCCAGGGAGGGAAACATTCAGTACTTC
CDR3aa: CASSLALSREGNIQYF

d_gene: TRBD1
j_gene: TRBJ2-3
v_gene: TRBV10-1
abundance: .
CDR3nt: TGCGCCAGCAGTGATGGGGGACAGGGAACAGATACGCAGTATTTT
CDR3aa: CASSDGGQGTDTQYF